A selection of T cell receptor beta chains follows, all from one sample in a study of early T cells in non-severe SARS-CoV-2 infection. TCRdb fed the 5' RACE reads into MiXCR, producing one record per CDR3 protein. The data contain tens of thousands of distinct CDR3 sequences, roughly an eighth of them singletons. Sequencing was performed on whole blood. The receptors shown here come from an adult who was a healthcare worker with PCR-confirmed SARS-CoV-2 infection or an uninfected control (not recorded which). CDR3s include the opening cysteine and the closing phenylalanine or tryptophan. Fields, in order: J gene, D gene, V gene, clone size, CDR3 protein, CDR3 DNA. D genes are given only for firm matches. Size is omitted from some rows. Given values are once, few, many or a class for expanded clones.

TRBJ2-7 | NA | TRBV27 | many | CASSSYEQYF | TGTGCCAGCAGTTCTTACGAGCAGTACTTC
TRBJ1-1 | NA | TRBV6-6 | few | CASSYQGLDTEAFF | TGTGCCAGCAGTTATCAGGGGTTGGACACTGAAGCTTTCTTT
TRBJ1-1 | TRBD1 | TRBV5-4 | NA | CASNPDRAVNTEAFF | TGTGCCAGCAACCCTGACAGGGCCGTGAACACTGAAGCTTTCTTT
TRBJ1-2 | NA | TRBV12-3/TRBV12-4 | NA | CASSHTPGHPIGEGYTF | TGTGCCAGCAGCCATACTCCGGGACACCCGATCGGGGAGGGCTACACCTTC
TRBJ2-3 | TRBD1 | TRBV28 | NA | CASSSTGEIADTQYF | TGTGCCAGCAGTTCGACAGGGGAGATTGCAGATACGCAGTATTTT
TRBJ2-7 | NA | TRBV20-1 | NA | CSASKQTYEQYF | TGCAGTGCTAGTAAACAAACTTACGAGCAGTACTTC
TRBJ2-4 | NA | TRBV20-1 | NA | CSAVTTKNIQYF | TGCAGTGCCGTGACTACCAAAAACATTCAGTACTTC
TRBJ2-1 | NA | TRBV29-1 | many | CSVEDQYNEQFF | TGCAGCGTTGAAGATCAGTACAATGAGCAGTTCTTC
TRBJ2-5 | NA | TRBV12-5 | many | CASGLQGSVETQYF | TGTGCTAGTGGTTTGCAGGGTTCCGTAGAGACCCAGTACTTC
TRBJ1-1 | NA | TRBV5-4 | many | CANSLVGGSTEAFF | TGTGCCAACAGCTTGGTGGGGGGGAGCACTGAAGCTTTCTTT
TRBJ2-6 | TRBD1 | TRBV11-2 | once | CASSPSKPGQRIGSGANVLTF | TGTGCCAGCAGCCCATCAAAGCCGGGACAGAGAATAGGCTCTGGGGCCAACGTCCTGACTTTC
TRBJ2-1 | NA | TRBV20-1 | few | CSAPQISYNEQFF | TGCAGTGCTCCACAGATCTCGTACAATGAGCAGTTCTTC
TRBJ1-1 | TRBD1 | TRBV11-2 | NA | CASSFTGVAEAFF | TGTGCCAGCAGCTTCACAGGGGTGGCTGAAGCTTTCTTT
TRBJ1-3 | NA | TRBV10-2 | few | CASSERGFGNTIYF | TGCGCCAGCAGTGAGAGGGGGTTTGGAAACACCATATATTTT
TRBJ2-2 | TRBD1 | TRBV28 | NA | CASSFGTGAVGELFF | TGTGCCAGCAGTTTTGGGACAGGGGCCGTCGGGGAGCTGTTTTTT
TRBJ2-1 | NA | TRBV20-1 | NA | CSARDRAEQFF | TGCAGTGCTAGAGATCGGGCTGAGCAGTTCTTC
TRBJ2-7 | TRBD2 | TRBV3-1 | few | CASSPPTSGYEQYF | TGTGCCAGCAGCCCCCCGACTAGCGGTTACGAGCAGTACTTC
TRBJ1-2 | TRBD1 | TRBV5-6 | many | CASSFRTGYGYTF | TGTGCCAGCAGCTTTCGGACAGGCTATGGCTACACCTTC
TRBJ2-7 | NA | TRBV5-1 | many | CASQPFTGGREQYF | TGCGCCAGCCAACCGTTTACAGGAGGACGTGAGCAGTACTTC
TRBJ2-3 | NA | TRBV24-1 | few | CATSDRYRADTQYF | TGTGCCACCAGTGACCGGTACAGGGCAGATACGCAGTATTTT
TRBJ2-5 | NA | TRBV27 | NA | CASSPLTGAMAQYF | TGTGCCAGCAGTCCCCTGACGGGGGCCATGGCCCAGTACTTC
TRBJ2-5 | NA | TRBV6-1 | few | CASKEHEETQYF | TGTGCCAGCAAGGAACATGAAGAGACCCAGTACTTC
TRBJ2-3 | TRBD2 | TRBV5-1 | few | CASRSGGAADTQYF | TGCGCCAGCCGAAGCGGGGGGGCCGCAGATACGCAGTATTTT
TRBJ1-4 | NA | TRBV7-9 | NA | CASSLVDGRNEKLFF | TGTGCCAGCAGCTTAGTCGACGGTCGGAATGAAAAACTGTTTTTT
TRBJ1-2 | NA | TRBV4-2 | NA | CASSQDHSGSYGYTF | TGTGCCAGCAGCCAAGATCATTCGGGGAGCTATGGCTACACCTTC
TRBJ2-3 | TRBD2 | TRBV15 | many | CATSRAGGGTDTQYF | TGTGCCACCAGCAGAGCGGGGGGGGGCACAGATACGCAGTATTTT
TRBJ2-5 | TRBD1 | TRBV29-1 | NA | CSVEQGAETQYF | TGCAGCGTTGAACAGGGGGCTGAGACCCAGTACTTC
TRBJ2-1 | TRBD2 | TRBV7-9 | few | CASSLGLAGGSEQFF | TGTGCCAGCAGCTTAGGACTAGCGGGAGGTTCTGAGCAGTTCTTC
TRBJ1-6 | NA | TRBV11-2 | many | CASSLAFYRDNSPLHF | TGTGCCAGCAGCTTAGCCTTTTACAGGGATAATTCACCCCTCCACTTT
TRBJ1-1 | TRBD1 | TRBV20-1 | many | CSARAGTGITEAFF | TGCAGTGCTAGAGCTGGGACAGGGATCACTGAAGCTTTCTTT
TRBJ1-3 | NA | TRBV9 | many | CASSLSGGPGNTIYF | TGTGCCAGCAGCCTCTCCGGGGGCCCTGGAAACACCATATATTTT
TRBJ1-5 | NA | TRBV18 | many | CASSPQPPVSNQPQHF | TGTGCCAGCTCACCACAGCCTCCGGTTAGCAATCAGCCCCAGCATTTT
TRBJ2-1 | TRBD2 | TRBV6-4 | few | CASSDSIQRGVSEQFF | TGTGCCAGCAGTGACTCGATACAGCGGGGGGTCAGTGAGCAGTTCTTC
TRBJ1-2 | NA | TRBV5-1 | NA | CASSSERDDYGYTF | TGCGCCAGCAGCTCGGAAAGGGACGACTATGGCTACACCTTC
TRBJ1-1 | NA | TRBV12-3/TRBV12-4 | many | CASREAMNTEAFF | TGTGCCAGCAGGGAAGCAATGAACACTGAAGCTTTCTTT
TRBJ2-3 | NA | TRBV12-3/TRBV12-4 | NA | CASSTTGSKDTQYF | TGTGCCAGCAGTACCACGGGGTCCAAAGATACGCAGTATTTT
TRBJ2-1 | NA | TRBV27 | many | CASSFHRNEQFF | TGTGCCAGCAGTTTTCACAGGAATGAGCAGTTCTTC
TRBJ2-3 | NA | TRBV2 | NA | CASSEVRSGADTQYF | TGTGCCAGCAGTGAAGTCAGGTCCGGTGCAGATACGCAGTATTTT
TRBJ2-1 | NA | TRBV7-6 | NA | CASSRQDYNEQFF | TGTGCCAGCAGCAGACAGGATTACAATGAGCAGTTCTTC
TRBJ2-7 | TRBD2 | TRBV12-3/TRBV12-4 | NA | CASSPGTSSYEQYF | TGTGCCAGCAGTCCCGGGACTAGCTCCTACGAGCAGTACTTC
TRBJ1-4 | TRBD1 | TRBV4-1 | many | CASSQSGTARDEKLFF | TGCGCCAGCAGCCAGTCGGGGACAGCGAGAGATGAAAAACTGTTTTTT
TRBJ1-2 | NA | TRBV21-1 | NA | CASSSLMTGCYGYTF | TGTGCCAGCAGCTCGCTTATGACAGGGTGTTATGGCTACACCTTC
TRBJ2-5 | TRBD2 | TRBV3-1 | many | CASSQVTGRGETQYF | TGTGCCAGCAGCCAAGTCACCGGGAGGGGAGAGACCCAGTACTTC
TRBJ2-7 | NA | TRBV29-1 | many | CSVDDSYEQYF | TGCAGCGTCGACGACTCCTACGAGCAGTACTTC
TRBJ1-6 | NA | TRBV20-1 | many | CSARKRGIPDNSPLHF | TGCAGTGCTAGAAAGAGGGGCATTCCCGATAATTCACCCCTCCACTTT
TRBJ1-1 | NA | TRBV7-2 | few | CASSFQWTEAFF | TGTGCCAGCAGCTTCCAGTGGACTGAAGCTTTCTTT
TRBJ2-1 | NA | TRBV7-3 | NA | CASTSRPARSYNEQFF | TGTGCCAGCACCTCTCGCCCGGCCCGCTCCTACAATGAGCAGTTCTTC
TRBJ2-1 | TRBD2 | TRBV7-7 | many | CASSVGLAANNEQFF | TGTGCTAGCAGCGTGGGACTAGCGGCTAACAATGAGCAGTTCTTC
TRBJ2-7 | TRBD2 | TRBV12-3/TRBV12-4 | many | CASSLRGGSGSSYEQYF | TGTGCCAGCAGTTTAAGGGGAGGCAGCGGGAGCTCCTACGAGCAGTACTTC
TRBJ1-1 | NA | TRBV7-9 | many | CASSLVGQMNTEAFF | TGTGCCAGCAGCTTAGTTGGACAGATGAACACTGAAGCTTTCTTT
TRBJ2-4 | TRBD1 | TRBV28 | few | CASIHRTGENIQYF | TGTGCCAGCATCCACAGGACAGGGGAAAACATTCAGTACTTC
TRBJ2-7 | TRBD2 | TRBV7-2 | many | CASSFGTSGGYEQYF | TGTGCCAGCAGCTTTGGGACTAGCGGGGGGTACGAGCAGTACTTC
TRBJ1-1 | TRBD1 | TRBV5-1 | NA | CASRAGTANTEAFF | TGCGCCAGCAGGGCTGGGACAGCGAACACTGAAGCTTTCTTT
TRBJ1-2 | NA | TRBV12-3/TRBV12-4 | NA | CASSSLGGAYGYTF | TGTGCCAGCAGTTCATTAGGGGGGGCCTATGGCTACACCTTC